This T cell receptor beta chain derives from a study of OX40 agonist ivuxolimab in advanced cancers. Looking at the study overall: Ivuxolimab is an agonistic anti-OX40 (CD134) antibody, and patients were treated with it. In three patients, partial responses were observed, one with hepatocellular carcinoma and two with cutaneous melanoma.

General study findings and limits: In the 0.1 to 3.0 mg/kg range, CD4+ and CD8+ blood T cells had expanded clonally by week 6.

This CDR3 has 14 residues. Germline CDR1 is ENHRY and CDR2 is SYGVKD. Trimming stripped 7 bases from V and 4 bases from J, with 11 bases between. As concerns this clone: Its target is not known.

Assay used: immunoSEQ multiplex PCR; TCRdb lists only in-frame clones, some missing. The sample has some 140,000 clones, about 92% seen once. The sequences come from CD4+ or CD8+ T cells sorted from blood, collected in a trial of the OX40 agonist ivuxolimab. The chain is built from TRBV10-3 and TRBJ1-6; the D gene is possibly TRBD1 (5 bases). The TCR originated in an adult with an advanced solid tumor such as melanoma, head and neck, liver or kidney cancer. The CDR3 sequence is CAITRDGYNSPLHF. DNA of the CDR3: TGTGCCATCACTCGGGACGGATATAATTCACCCCTCCACTTT.